The 18 T cell receptor beta chains reported below all come from one sample, sequenced in a study of blood T cell repertoires in COVID-19. The data were produced by immunoSEQ multiplex PCR, yet TCRdb's version contains in-frame clones alone and is incomplete. The sample carries approximately 150,000 clones, roughly nine tenths recorded once. Sequenced input: peripheral blood. The source of these receptors is a woman aged 55-70 years with active or convalescent COVID-19.

This clone was counted once. The chain employs TRBV7-2 and TRBJ2-5; D might be TRBD1 (5 bases). Germline-derived CDR1 and CDR2 are SGHTA and FQGNSA. There are 14 residues in the CDR3. The V and J ends lost 4 bases and 1 base respectively, with 10 bases between them. The CDR3 loop is CASSSPGFQETQYF. Here the CDR3 DNA reads TGTGCCAGCAGCTCACCAGGGTTCCAAGAGACCCAGTACTTC.

This clone was recorded only once. The V call is TRBV5-1, the J call TRBJ2-3, with TRBD1 matching 12 bases. Trimming removed 3 bases from V and 4 bases from J; junction bases left unmatched: 3. Germline values: CDR1 SGHRS, CDR2 YFSETQ. The CDR3 is 15 amino acids. The CDR3 coding sequence is TGCGCCAGCAGCTGGGGACAGGGGGCTTCAGATACGCAGTATTTT. It encodes CASSWGQGASDTQYF.

This rearrangement joins TRBV2 to TRBJ1-2, with TRBD1 matching over 7 bases. In germline, CDR1 is SNHLY, CDR2 FYNNEI. V lost 5 bases to trimming and J lost 7 bases; unmatched junction nucleotides: 7. This CDR3 contains 13 residues. For the CDR3, the DNA is TGTGCCAGCAGTACAGGGGAAGTGGGTGGCTACACCTTC. This gives the protein CASSTGEVGGYTF.

This rearrangement joins TRBV10-3 to TRBJ2-1, with 7 bases matching TRBD1. Germline values: CDR1 ENHRY, CDR2 SYGVKD. V shed 0 bases, J shed 6 bases, and the junction held 2 bases outside the gene matches. The CDR3 loop spans 14 amino acids. The CDR3 here is CAISESEGANEQFF. The CDR3 DNA reads as TGTGCCATCAGTGAGTCCGAGGGGGCCAATGAGCAGTTCTTC.

CDR3 in DNA: TGTGCCAGCTCACCTAATACAGGGGGCCTCTCTGGAAACACCATATATTTT. Amino acid sequence: CASSPNTGGLSGNTIYF. The chain has TRBV18 and TRBJ1-3, with 9 bases matching TRBD1. From germline, CDR1 is KGHSH and CDR2 LQKENI. The CDR3 length is 17 residues. J lost 0 bases, V lost 3 bases, and 6 bases had no gene match. Full variable domain (remainder filled in from reference TRBV18 and TRBJ1-3): NAGVMQNPRHLVRRRGQEARLRCSPMKGHSHVYWYRQLPEEGLKFMVYLQKENIIDESGMPKERFSAEFPKEGPSILRIQQVVRGDSAAYFCASSPNTGGLSGNTIYFGEGSWLTVV.

The J gene is TRBJ1-2, the V gene TRBV7-9; D gene ambiguous. V shed 3 bases and J shed 0 bases, with 8 bases lying between them. The CDR3 loop spans 14 amino acids. Germline lookup yields CDR1 SEHNR and CDR2 FQNEAQ (reference sequence). The CDR3 protein is CASSFGGTNYGYTF. DNA for the CDR3: TGTGCCAGCAGCTTTGGAGGAACTAACTATGGCTACACCTTC. The full variable domain, in which reference TRBV7-9 and TRBJ1-2 provide the parts outside the CDR3, is DTGVSQNPRHKITKRGQNVTFRCDPISEHNRLYWYRQTLGQGPEFLTYFQNEAQLEKSRLLSDRFSAERPKGSFSTLEIQRTEQGDSAMYLCASSFGGTNYGYTFGSGTRLTVV.

J is TRBJ1-5 and V is TRBV18; D might be TRBD1 (6 bases). Germline lookup yields CDR1 KGHSH and CDR2 LQKENI. This CDR3 is 15 amino acids long. Between the trimmed V and J ends, which lost 3 bases and 2 bases, there was a span of 11 bases. CDR3 coding DNA: TGTGCCAGCTCACCGAACAGGGATGGCAATCAGCCCCAGCATTTT. Its translation: CASSPNRDGNQPQHF.

The sample holds one count of this clone. The chain links TRBV6-2 or TRBV6-3 to TRBJ1-1; TRBD1 might be the D (5 bases). Trimming took 6 bases from V and 0 from J, leaving 17 bases between them. CDR3 length: 16 amino acids. Germline CDR1 MNHEY, CDR2 SVGEGT. In DNA form, the CDR3 reads TGTGCCAGCAGCCCTGAATTCGGGGGTTTGAACACTGAAGCTTTCTTT. The encoded protein is CASSPEFGGLNTEAFF.

The chain uses TRBV5-1 and TRBJ2-3, with 8 bases fitting TRBD2. Germline CDR1 SGHRS, CDR2 YFSETQ. This CDR3 comprises 14 residues. V lost 2 bases, J lost 5 bases, and 4 bases stayed unmatched. The CDR3 reads CASSFGLAGDTQYF. The CDR3 DNA follows: TGCGCCAGCAGCTTCGGGCTAGCGGGAGATACGCAGTATTTT.

The chain carries TRBV5-1 and TRBJ2-3; 7 bases are shared with TRBD2. CDR1 SGHRS and CDR2 YFSETQ come from the germline V gene. The J segment lost 0 bases and the V segment lost 6 bases, leaving 7 bases of the junction unmatched. This CDR3 spans 15 amino acids. Here the CDR3 reads CASTSGGGSTDTQYF. The DNA for the CDR3 is TGCGCCAGCACCTCGGGCGGGGGTAGCACAGATACGCAGTATTTT.

The chain is built from TRBV2 and TRBJ2-7, with 10 bases that match TRBD1. The CDR3 runs 16 residues. The J segment lost 3 bases and the V segment lost 2 bases, leaving 7 bases of the junction unmatched. CDR1 is SNHLY and CDR2 is FYNNEI in the germline V gene. CDR3 DNA: TGTGCCAGCAGTGAACGTGGCCGGGACAGGGGCTACGAGCAGTACTTC. This encodes CASSERGRDRGYEQYF.

The chain combines TRBV2 with TRBJ1-1; 7 bases fit TRBD1. Germline-derived CDR1 and CDR2 are SNHLY and FYNNEI. Trimming cost V 7 bases and J 1 base; bases outside gene matches: 15. The length of the CDR3 is 17 residues. The CDR3 bases are TGTGCCAGCACCGATCCTGGGGTCAGACAGGGGAACACTGAAGCTTTCTTT. Its translation: CASTDPGVRQGNTEAFF.

The chain recombines TRBV28 with TRBJ2-5; 8 nucleotides line up with TRBD1. Germline values: CDR1 MDHEN, CDR2 SYDVKM. This CDR3 is 14 amino acids long. Unmatched junction bases numbered 8, after V lost 6 bases and J lost 5 bases. In DNA form, the CDR3 reads TGTGCCAGCAGCTCTAGGACAGGGTGGGAGACCCAGTACTTC. Translating gives CASSSRTGWETQYF.

This chain joins TRBV5-1 and TRBJ1-2, with D unclear. The CDR3 sequence is 14 residues long. V lost 0 bases, J lost 10 bases, and 16 bases lay in between. Germline CDR1 reads SGHRS; CDR2 reads YFSETQ. CDR3 DNA sequence: TGCGCCAGCAGCTTGGCCAGTCCGCCGAACGACTACACCTTC. Protein product: CASSLASPPNDYTF. The full variable domain, rest sourced from reference TRBV5-1 and TRBJ1-2, is KAGVTQTPRYLIKTRGQQVTLSCSPISGHRSVSWYQQTPGQGLQFLFEYFSETQRNKGNFPGRFSGRQFSNSRSEMNVSTLELGDSALYLCASSLASPPNDYTFGSGTRLTVV.

The genes are TRBV19 and TRBJ1-1; unclear D gene. This CDR3 has 14 amino acids. The ends were cut back, 7 bases at V and 7 bases at J, with 19 bases in the middle. The germline gives CDR1 LNHDA, CDR2 SQIVND (reference sequence). The CDR3 loop reads CASTSPPRIREAFF. The CDR3 DNA reads TGTGCCAGTACTTCCCCCCCCAGGATCCGTGAAGCTTTCTTT.

The rearrangement links TRBV5-1 to TRBJ2-3; 7 bases match TRBD2. This CDR3 contains 14 residues. CDR1 and CDR2 from the germline V gene are SGHRS and YFSETQ. V gave up 4 bases and J gave up 2 bases; unmatched junction bases: 4. This CDR3 is CASSKRGDTDTQYF. The CDR3 bases are TGCGCCAGCAGCAAACGGGGGGACACAGATACGCAGTATTTT.

In nucleotides, the CDR3 is TGTGCCAGTAGTAGCCGCAGGGGTACGGGCAATGAGCAGTTCTTC. Protein: CASSSRRGTGNEQFF. The chain employs TRBV19 and TRBJ2-1; D may be TRBD1 (6 bases). Trimming took off 4 bases at V and 6 bases at J, with 16 bases between the two ends. Germline CDR1 LNHDA, CDR2 SQIVND (reference sequence). The CDR3 totals 15 residues.

J is TRBJ2-7 and V is TRBV11-2; 8 bases match TRBD2. In germline, CDR1 is SGHAT, CDR2 FQNNGV. Germline trimming cut 0 bases from V and 5 bases from J; bases unmatched to any gene: 9. The CDR3 has 16 residues. The CDR3 nucleotides are TGTGCCAGCAGCTTAGAATACCGTAGCGGGGTGAACGAGCAGTACTTC. It is translated as CASSLEYRSGVNEQYF.